The rows below give T cell receptor beta chains drawn from one sample of a study of T cells in Graves' hyperthyroidism and ophthalmopathy. TCRdb redid the calling of the multiplex PCR reads with MiXCR, one entry per CDR3 protein. The data show nearly 750,000 distinct CDR3 sequences, just over 35% seen once. The sample comprised blood. All receptors derive from a woman between 40 and 55 years old with Graves' hyperthyroidism. The CDR3 runs from the conserved cysteine through the conserved F or W. A D gene is named only where the DNA matches it firmly. For some rows the clone size is stated as once, few or many, or as a class when expanded; others skip it.

TRBJ2-7 TRBV7-2 . TRBD2 TGTGCCAGCAGCCAATACCCCACTAGCGGGAGTAGCGAGCAGTACTTC CASSQYPTSGSSEQYF
TRBJ1-6 TRBV2 . . TGCGCCAGCAGTGTTCGGGGGCACTCACCCCTCCACTTT CASSVRGHSPLHF
TRBJ1-1 TRBV7-3 . . TGTGCCAGCAGCTTAATGGGGGGCGCAGGTACTGAAGCTTTCTTT CASSLMGGAGTEAFF
TRBJ1-2 TRBV19 many . TGTGCCAGTAGTATACTGGACCCGTCCTATGGCTACACCTTC CASSILDPSYGYTF
TRBJ1-6 TRBV7-8 . TRBD1 TGTGCCAGCAGCCGAGGGACAGGGGGAGTCCCACCCCTCCACTTT CASSRGTGGVPPLHF
TRBJ2-5 TRBV29-1 . . TGCAGCGTTACAGATCAGGGAAGCAATCAGCCCCAGTACTTC CSVTDQGSNQPQYF
TRBJ2-2 TRBV4-3 . . TGCGCCAGCAGCCAAGTACTTGTAAAGCCGCAGGAGCTGTTTTTT CASSQVLVKPQELFF
TRBJ2-7 TRBV4-3 few TRBD2 TGCGCCAGCAGCCACTACCCTAGCGGGGACTGGTACGAGCAGTACTTC CASSHYPSGDWYEQYF
TRBJ2-7 TRBV10-3 . . TGTGCCAGCCCGGGACTGAGTTATGACGAGCAGTACTTC CASPGLSYDEQYF
TRBJ1-1 TRBV10-3 few TRBD1 TGTGCCAGCTGGGGAGGGGGCAACACTGAAGCTTTCTTT CASWGGGNTEAFF
TRBJ2-7 TRBV10-3 . TRBD2 TGTGCCATCAGTGAGCGGGAGGGCGAGCAGTACTTC CAISEREGEQYF
TRBJ1-1 TRBV7-2 many . TGTGCCAGCAGCTGGAATAGGGGGGCACACACTGAAGCTTTCTTT CASSWNRGAHTEAFF
TRBJ2-7 TRBV11-2 many TRBD1 TGTGCCAGCAGTCAACAGGGGGCCGCCTCCTACGAGCAGTACTTC CASSQQGAASYEQYF
TRBJ1-6 TRBV5-8 many . TGTGCCAGCGGTCCCCAGGAAGATTCACCCCTCCACTTT CASGPQEDSPLHF
TRBJ1-2 TRBV29-1 few . TGCAGCGTTTTGGACAGTAATGGCTACACCTTC CSVLDSNGYTF
TRBJ1-5 TRBV7-9 many . TGTGCCAGCAGCTTAGGAGCCCCGAATGCCCAGCCCCAGCATTTT CASSLGAPNAQPQHF
TRBJ1-6 TRBV7-2 few TRBD1 TGTGCCAGCAGATACGGGGACAGGGGAAGCAATTCACCCCTCCACTTT CASRYGDRGSNSPLHF
TRBJ2-7 TRBV28 . . TGTGCCAGCAGTCCACCGGGACGGCTATCCGAGCAGTACTTC CASSPPGRLSEQYF
TRBJ1-2 TRBV15 few . TGTGCCAGCAGGACCGGGACCTCATATGGCTACACCTTC CASRTGTSYGYTF
TRBJ1-1 TRBV5-1 . . TGCGCCAGCAGCGTCCTCCCGGGGACTAACACTGAAGCTTTCTTT CASSVLPGTNTEAFF
TRBJ2-5 TRBV7-9 many . TGTGCCAGCAGCTTAGGGCAGTTTCAAGAGACCCAGTACTTC CASSLGQFQETQYF
TRBJ1-2 TRBV6-6 . . TGTGCCAGCACCAAATTTCAGGGCTATGGCTACACCTTC CASTKFQGYGYTF
TRBJ2-3 TRBV7-9 few . TGTGCCAGCAGCTTAGGGACCACAGATACGCAGTATTTT CASSLGTTDTQYF
TRBJ2-7 TRBV7-6 few TRBD2 TGTGCCAGCAGCCCCCTGGGAGGGAGGCGGCCCCACGAGCAGTACTTC CASSPLGGRRPHEQYF
TRBJ1-5 TRBV19 . . TGTGCCAGTAGCCCGACAGAGATTAGCAATCAGCCCCAGCATTTT CASSPTEISNQPQHF
TRBJ1-4 TRBV6-5 few . TGTGCCAGCAGGTCCCACACCTGGGCTGAAAAACTGTTTTTT CASRSHTWAEKLFF
TRBJ1-5 TRBV27 few . TGTGCCAGCAGTCCCCCCGGCAGGGTTGGTCAGCCCCAGCATTTT CASSPPGRVGQPQHF
TRBJ1-1 TRBV10-3 . TRBD1 TGTGCCATCAGTGACCGAGGGACAGGTGGAGCTTTCTTT CAISDRGTGGAFF
TRBJ1-1 TRBV20-1 many . TGCAGTGCTTCTCCGGGACCTTCGGGTGAAGCTTTCTTT CSASPGPSGEAFF
TRBJ2-5 TRBV7-2 few . TGTGCCAGCAGCTTGTTACCAGGCTCGGTGCAGACCCAGTACTTC CASSLLPGSVQTQYF
TRBJ2-6 TRBV5-1 many . TGCGCCAGCACAGAACCCTCTGGGGCCAACGTCCTGACTTTC CASTEPSGANVLTF
TRBJ1-2 TRBV25-1 many TRBD1 TGTGCCAGCTACGGGGACAGAGAAGATGGCTACACCTTC CASYGDREDGYTF
TRBJ1-2 TRBV6-5 many . TGTGCCAGCAGTGCTGAGGGTTTGGGCTACACCTTC CASSAEGLGYTF
TRBJ1-1 TRBV9 few . TGTGCCAGCAGCACACCAGGGGATATGAACACTGAAGCTTTCTTT CASSTPGDMNTEAFF
TRBJ1-2 TRBV19 few . TGTGCCAGTAGGGGACCTGGGTACAGGGCGTGGGATGGCTACACCTTC CASRGPGYRAWDGYTF
TRBJ1-4 TRBV29-1 many . TGCAGCGTTGACAGGGGAGTGGGCGAAAAACTGTTTTTT CSVDRGVGEKLFF
TRBJ2-7 TRBV5-1 . TRBD1 TGCGCCAGCAGCTTGGGCTGGGACAGACAGCTCTACGAGCAGTACTTC CASSLGWDRQLYEQYF
TRBJ1-5 TRBV25-1 . TRBD1 TGTGCCAGCGTTGCTTCCGGGACAGGGGGACAGCCCCAGCATTTT CASVASGTGGQPQHF
TRBJ2-5 TRBV10-3 few TRBD2 TGTGCCACCATGTTCCAAGGCGGGGGCCAAGAGACCCAGTACTTC CATMFQGGGQETQYF
TRBJ2-7 TRBV4-3 few . TGCGCCAGCAGCCAACTGAAGTTTTACGAGCAGTACTTC CASSQLKFYEQYF
TRBJ2-2 TRBV11-1 . . TGTACCAGCAGCCTTTCGAACACCGGGGAGCTGTTTTTT CTSSLSNTGELFF
TRBJ1-5 TRBV12-3/TRBV12-4 . . TGTGCCAGCAGCGAAGGGGGAGGAGGCAATCAGCCCCAGCATTTT CASSEGGGGNQPQHF
TRBJ2-7 TRBV29-1 . TRBD2 TGCAGCGTTGCTAGCGGGAGTTTGGATGAGCAGTACTTC CSVASGSLDEQYF
TRBJ2-5 TRBV29-1 . . TGCAGCGTTGTGGGTTTGAGGGGAGCCCAGTACTTC CSVVGLRGAQYF
TRBJ2-1 TRBV7-9 few . TGTGCCAGCTACAATGAGCAGTTCTTC CASYNEQFF
TRBJ1-4 TRBV20-1 many . TGCAGTGCCGTACAGGCCACTAATGAAAAACTGTTTTTT CSAVQATNEKLFF
TRBJ1-1 TRBV12-3/TRBV12-4 . . TGTGCCAGCACCAGACAGTCATTGAACACTGAAGCTTTCTTT CASTRQSLNTEAFF
TRBJ1-2 TRBV19 many . TGTGCCAGTGGGAGACGGGCGATCGATGGCTACACCTTC CASGRRAIDGYTF
TRBJ1-2 TRBV4-3 . . TGCGCCAGCAGCCCCGGATGGGGTACTAACTATGGCTACACCTTC CASSPGWGTNYGYTF